This T cell receptor (beta chain) was recorded in a study of human T cells and chemical hapten exposure. TCRdb redid the calling of the RACE reads with MiXCR, one entry per CDR3 protein. In the table there are about 87,000 distinct CDR3 sequences, approximately 9.9% of which are singletons. Study-level points and caveats: Significantly more large CDR3 similarity clusters were formed by expanded TCRs than by controls.

This clonotype occurred many times. As yet, its antigen is unknown. Time point reported: pre-sensitization, week 0. The sample's treatment: therapeutic diphenylcyclopropenone sensitization with weekly scalp DPC. The V and J ends lost 4 bases and 7 bases respectively, with 11 bases between them. This CDR3 has 14 residues. The TCR comes from a woman aged 40-49 years with alopecia areata. Some clones in this sample may be carry-over from other donors' samples. The gene calls are TRBV12-3 or TRBV12-4 and TRBJ1-6, with TRBD1 as a possible D gene (5 bases). Sequenced material: whole blood, taken in connection with sensitization to the hapten diphenylcyclopropenone (DPC). CDR3 coding DNA: TGTGCCAGCAGTTGGGGCCCAGGGAATTCACCCCTCCACTTT. Translating gives CASSWGPGNSPLHF.